This entry lists 12 T cell receptor beta chains sequenced from one sample in a study of OX40 agonist ivuxolimab in advanced cancers. Using immunoSEQ multiplex PCR, the repertoire was profiled, and TCRdb retains in-frame clones only, with some absent. Of 35,000 to 45,000 clones in the sample, around 92% were seen once. The material was CD4+ or CD8+ T cells sorted from blood, obtained in a trial of the OX40 agonist ivuxolimab. The receptors shown here come from an adult with an advanced solid tumor such as melanoma, head and neck, liver or kidney cancer.

CDR3 region: CASSQGGRETQYF. The CDR3 region has the DNA TGTGCCAGCAGCCAAGGCGGGCGAGAGACCCAGTACTTC. The chain recombines TRBV14 with TRBJ2-5, with D possibly being TRBD2 (5 bases). The germline CDR1 and CDR2 sequences are SGHDN and FVKESK. This CDR3 contains 13 residues. V lost 1 base and J lost 4, with 7 bases in between.

This sequence joins TRBV15 and TRBJ1-6; D unresolved. V dropped 10 bases and J dropped 4 bases, with 17 bases sitting between them. CDR3 length: 15 amino acids. Germline V lookup: CDR1 LNHNV, CDR2 YYDKDF (reference sequence). The CDR3 sequence: CASGSERTYNSPLHF. DNA for the CDR3: TGTGCCAGTGGGTCGGAACGGACTTATAATTCACCCCTCCACTTT. Full variable domain (outside the CDR3, taken from reference TRBV15 and TRBJ1-6): DAMVIQNPRYQVTQFGKPVTLSCSQTLNHNVMYWYQQKSSQAPKLLFHYYDKDFNNEADTPDNFQSRRPNTSFCFLDIRSPGLGDTAMYLCASGSERTYNSPLHFGNGTRLTVT.

The CDR3, as DNA: TGTGCCAGTAGTATCAGAGATTTGAACACTGAAGCTTTCTTT. It codes for CASSIRDLNTEAFF. The rearrangement links TRBV19 to TRBJ1-1; D is unclear. Trimming left V 3 bases short and J 0 bases short, with 8 bases between. The germline gives CDR1 LNHDA, CDR2 SQIVND (reference sequence). This CDR3 has 14 amino acids.

V and J are TRBV7-9 and TRBJ1-4, with D possibly TRBD1 on 6 matching bases. V lost 5 bases and J lost 8, with 18 bases in between. The CDR3 runs to 15 residues. The germline gives CDR1 SEHNR, CDR2 FQNEAQ (reference sequence). Here the CDR3 DNA reads TGTGCCAGCAGCCCCAGGACCCCGCAGGGGGAAAAACTGTTTTTT. This codes for CASSPRTPQGEKLFF.

The rearrangement uses TRBV4-2 and TRBJ2-1; 7 positions agree with TRBD2. CDR1 is LGHNA and CDR2 is YNFKEQ in the germline V gene. Trimming cost V 2 bases and J 0 bases; bases outside gene matches: 10. This CDR3 has 18 residues. The CDR3 nucleotides are TGTGCCAGCAGCCAATCCCGGCGGGGGAGAAGCTCCTACAATGAGCAGTTCTTC. Its protein is CASSQSRRGRSSYNEQFF.

The chain carries TRBV14 and TRBJ1-1; TRBD1 might be the D (6 bases). V was trimmed by 4 bases and J by 5 bases, leaving 11 bases between them. The CDR3 covers 13 residues. The germline V gene has CDR1 SGHDN and CDR2 FVKESK. The CDR3 loop reads CASSLRGATEAFF. CDR3 coding DNA: TGTGCCAGCAGCCTCAGGGGAGCAACTGAAGCTTTCTTT.

The V call is TRBV7-9, the J call TRBJ2-7, with D possibly TRBD1 on 6 matching bases. The CDR3 is 14 amino acids. With 4 bases removed from V and 4 bases from J, the gap between germline ends came to 14 bases. The germline V gene encodes CDR1 SEHNR and CDR2 FQNEAQ (reference sequence). The CDR3 sequence: CASSSQGFGYEQYF. In nucleotides, the CDR3 is TGTGCCAGCAGCTCCCAGGGGTTTGGGTACGAGCAGTACTTC.

This rearrangement joins TRBV19 to TRBJ1-2, with a tentative D call TRBD1 (5 bases). V gave up 0 bases and J gave up 3 bases, with 5 bases separating them. Germline V gene lookup returns CDR1 LNHDA and CDR2 SQIVND (reference sequence). The CDR3 runs to 13 residues. The CDR3 DNA sequence: TGTGCCAGTAGTATAGAGGGGGACTATGGCTACACCTTC. Translated: CASSIEGDYGYTF.

The chain joins TRBV10-3 to TRBJ1-1, with unresolved D. The CDR3 is 17 amino acids. The V gene lost 7 bases and the J gene lost 0 bases, with 21 bases spanning the gap. Germline CDR1 and CDR2: ENHRY and SYGVKD. In DNA, the CDR3 is TGTGCCATCACCAAGATGTTTCCATGGGAGTTGAACACTGAAGCTTTCTTT. It codes for CAITKMFPWELNTEAFF.

This rearrangement joins TRBV5-4 to TRBJ1-3; D unresolved. Trimming left V 4 bases short and J 2 bases short, with 7 bases between. The CDR3 spans 13 residues. CDR1 is SGHNT, CDR2 YYREEE, per germline (reference sequence). The CDR3 coding sequence is TGTGCCAGCAGCCTCCGAGCTGGAAACACCATATATTTT. Translating it yields CASSLRAGNTIYF.

CDR3 protein: CASSLAPRQGGYEQYF. The CDR3 region has the DNA TGTGCCAGCAGCTTGGCTCCGCGACAGGGAGGCTACGAGCAGTACTTC. V is TRBV5-4 and J is TRBJ2-7; D is possibly TRBD1 (7 bases). V was trimmed by 0 bases and J by 3 bases, leaving 16 bases between them. The V gene's germline CDR1 is SGHNT and CDR2 YYREEE (reference sequence). CDR3 length: 16 residues.

This chain connects TRBV7-9 to TRBJ1-6; D is perhaps TRBD1 (6 bases). The V and J ends lost 5 bases and 5 bases respectively, with 16 bases between them. The CDR3 is made up of 16 amino acids. The V gene's germline CDR1 is SEHNR and CDR2 FQNEAQ (reference sequence). CDR3 sequence: CASSRFQGLDNSPLHF. DNA of the CDR3: TGTGCCAGCAGCCGCTTCCAGGGGCTAGATAATTCACCCCTCCACTTT.